One and the same sample provided the 10 T cell receptor beta chains below, sequenced in a study of OX40 agonist ivuxolimab in advanced cancers. Libraries were prepared by immunoSEQ multiplex PCR; TCRdb keeps only in-frame clonotypes and omits some of them. The sample has tens of thousands of clones, about 88% seen once. The sequencing used CD4+ or CD8+ T cells sorted from blood, collected in a trial of the OX40 agonist ivuxolimab. The source of these receptors is an adult with an advanced solid tumor such as melanoma, head and neck, liver or kidney cancer.

CDR3 nucleotides: TGTGCCAGCAGTTTATTTCACGGACAGGGATTACCCTACGAGCAGTACTTC. As protein: CASSLFHGQGLPYEQYF. The rearrangement uses TRBV28 and TRBJ2-7, with 8 positions matching TRBD1. Germline V gene sequence: CDR1 MDHEN, CDR2 SYDVKM. Trimming took 1 base from V and 2 from J; bases not matched to a gene: 10. This CDR3 is 17 amino acids long.

The V call is TRBV5-1, the J call TRBJ2-7, with 15 positions matching TRBD2. This CDR3 has 16 residues. With 3 bases clipped from V and 2 bases from J, the junction kept 3 bases outside the gene matches. Germline CDR1 is SGHRS and CDR2 is YFSETQ. CDR3 residues: CASSSGLAGGTYEQYF. The CDR3 coding sequence is TGCGCCAGCAGCTCCGGACTAGCGGGGGGGACCTACGAGCAGTACTTC.

The chain links TRBV15 to TRBJ2-5; TRBD1 is a possible D gene (6 bases). The CDR3 extends over 17 amino acids. V was cut by 1 base and J by 9 bases, with 24 bases left in between. Germline CDR1 LNHNV, CDR2 YYDKDF (reference sequence). CDR3 DNA: TGTGCCACCAGCAGAGCCCGAGTCCGCGGACAGCCCGAGGCCCAGTACTTC. Translated, it gives CATSRARVRGQPEAQYF.

This clone has just one count. The chain carries TRBV30 and TRBJ2-2; 9 positions agree with TRBD2. The CDR3 spans 17 residues. Trimming at V came to 5 bases and at J to 6 bases, leaving 16 bases not matched to a gene. Germline V CDR1 and CDR2: GTSNPN, SVGIG (reference sequence). The CDR3: CAWASIAGVLLSGELFF. The CDR3 coding sequence is TGTGCCTGGGCATCAATAGCGGGAGTTTTGTTATCCGGGGAGCTGTTTTTT. Using reference TRBV30 and TRBJ2-2 for the parts outside the CDR3, the full variable domain is SQTIHQWPATLVQPVGSPLSLECTVEGTSNPNLYWYRQAAGRGLQLLFYSVGIGQISSEVPQNLSASRPQDRQFILSSKKLLLSDSGFYLCAWASIAGVLLSGELFFGEGSRLTVL.

This rearrangement joins TRBV28 to TRBJ2-7, with no clear D. Trimming removed 6 bases at V and 4 bases at J, with 16 bases between. The CDR3 has 14 amino acids. CDR1 is MDHEN and CDR2 is SYDVKM in the germline V gene. The chain's CDR3 is CASSPWAYSYEQYF. DNA for the CDR3: TGTGCCAGCAGCCCGTGGGCCTACAGTTACGAGCAGTACTTC. Supplemented by reference TRBV28 and TRBJ2-7, the full variable domain reads DVKVTQSSRYLVKRTGEKVFLECVQDMDHENMFWYRQDPGLGLRLIYFSYDVKMKEKGDIPEGYSVSREKKERFSLILESASTNQTSMYLCASSPWAYSYEQYFGPGTRLTVT.

The chain links TRBV2 to TRBJ2-3; possible D gene TRBD2, 6 bases. V lost 7 bases and J lost 3, with 17 bases in between. The CDR3 runs to 15 residues. In germline, CDR1 is SNHLY, CDR2 FYNNEI. CDR3 amino acids: CASNRETHKTDTQYF. The CDR3 DNA reads TGTGCCAGCAACCGGGAGACACACAAAACAGATACGCAGTATTTT.

The genes are TRBV14 and TRBJ2-3; no definite D call. The CDR3 has 13 residues. With 4 bases removed from V and 3 bases from J, the gap between germline ends came to 8 bases. Looked up from germline, CDR1 is SGHDN and CDR2 is FVKESK. The DNA of the CDR3 is TGTGCCAGCAGCCCACGGTTAACAGATACGCAGTATTTT. The encoded protein is CASSPRLTDTQYF.

V gene TRBV30 combines with J gene TRBJ1-5, with D maybe TRBD1 (6 bases). This CDR3 contains 19 residues. V gave up 3 bases and J gave up 0 bases, with 24 bases separating them. The germline gives CDR1 GTSNPN, CDR2 SVGIG (reference sequence). In DNA form, the CDR3 reads TGTGCCTGGAGCGCCCCGAGGCATAACAGGGTTTATAGCAATCAGCCCCAGCATTTT. The encoded protein is CAWSAPRHNRVYSNQPQHF.

The chain links TRBV7-6 to TRBJ2-7; no clear D. Trimming left V 4 bases short and J 0 bases short, with 7 bases between. The CDR3 extends over 13 amino acids. Germline CDR1 and CDR2: SGHVS and FNYEAQ. The CDR3 DNA reads as TGTGCCAGCAGCTCTCCGAGCTCCTACGAGCAGTACTTC. Its protein product is CASSSPSSYEQYF. The complete variable domain, with remaining parts taken from reference TRBV7-6 and TRBJ2-7, reads GAGVSQSPRYKVTKRGQDVALRCDPISGHVSLYWYRQALGQGPEFLTYFNYEAQQDKSGLPNDRFSAERPEGSISTLTIQRTEQRDSAMYRCASSSPSSYEQYFGPGTRLTVT.

The chain's CDR3 is CASSFQGAPNYGYTF. CDR3 DNA: TGTGCCAGTAGTTTCCAGGGGGCGCCTAACTATGGCTACACCTTC. V is TRBV19 and J is TRBJ1-2, with 8 bases matching TRBD1. V was clipped by 5 bases and J by 0 bases; unmatched bases: 5. Germline V lookup: CDR1 LNHDA, CDR2 SQIVND (reference sequence). The CDR3 totals 15 residues.